One sample yielded the 27 T cell receptor beta chains listed below, sequenced in a study of blood T cells in healthy people across ages. The use of a sample-barcoded 5' primer and a J-beta primer mix characterized a second PCR of 7 to 11 cycles. TCRdb used MiXCR to reprocess the 5' RACE reads, holding one entry per CDR3 protein. The repertoire holds roughly 800,000 distinct CDR3 sequences, roughly 50% seen once, with under 50% in the top ten. The specimen was blood. These receptors originate from an elderly man in good health.

The chain combines TRBV12-3 or TRBV12-4 with TRBJ2-4; 9 positions agree with TRBD1. The end of the DNA aligns better with TRBJ2-7, so the J call may be wrong. The CDR3 is 15 amino acids. CDR3 in amino acids: CASSATGTGSNEQYF. CDR3 nucleotides: TGTGCCAGCAGTGCCACCGGGACAGGGTCTAACGAGCAGTACTTC.

V gene TRBV5-1 combines with J gene TRBJ2-7; tentatively, D is TRBD2 (5 bases). The length of the CDR3 is 16 residues. V lost 0 bases, J lost 1 base, and 14 bases lay in between. From germline, CDR1 is SGHRS and CDR2 YFSETQ. The DNA for the CDR3 is TGCGCCAGCAGCTTGGACGTTGCTGGAGGTTCCTACGAGCAGTACTTC. Encoded protein: CASSLDVAGGSYEQYF.

The J gene is TRBJ2-7, the V gene TRBV7-2; no clear D gene. The germline V and J ends were trimmed by 3 bases and 2 bases, with 11 bases remaining between them. Germline V CDR1 and CDR2: SGHTA, FQGNSA. The CDR3 spans 14 residues. The CDR3 region has the DNA TGTGCCAGCAGCTTGAGGCGGTTTACCTACGAGCAGTACTTC. Translated, it gives CASSLRRFTYEQYF.

The chain uses TRBV7-2 and TRBJ2-3, with D possibly being TRBD2 (6 bases). V lost 5 bases, J lost 1 base, and 13 bases lay in between. This CDR3 comprises 15 residues. In germline, CDR1 is SGHTA, CDR2 FQGNSA. CDR3 region: CASSPPGLGTDTQYF. DNA of the CDR3: TGTGCCAGCAGCCCCCCGGGACTCGGCACAGATACGCAGTATTTT.

This clonotype was observed a few times. The genes are TRBV20-1 and TRBJ2-3; the D gene is possibly TRBD2 (6 bases). The CDR3 extends over 16 amino acids. Trimming shortened V by 1 base and J by 1 base, and 15 bases separated the two germline ends. Germline values: CDR1 DFQATT, CDR2 SNEGSKA (reference sequence). As DNA, the CDR3 is TGCAGTGCTAGAGCACTGGGGGGAGGTCGCACAGATACGCAGTATTTT. Its protein product is CSARALGGGRTDTQYF.

J is TRBJ2-7 and V is TRBV2; 10 positions agree with TRBD2. The J call may be in error: the DNA end matches TRBJ2-5 better. In germline, CDR1 is SNHLY, CDR2 FYNNEI. The CDR3 loop spans 14 amino acids. The CDR3 bases are TGTGCCAGCAGTGAAAGCGGGAGGGGCCAGACCCAGTACTTC. Translated, it gives CASSESGRGQTQYF.

The V gene is TRBV29-1, the J gene TRBJ1-1; unclear D gene. Germline V lookup: CDR1 SQVTM, CDR2 ANQGSEA. The CDR3 extends over 13 amino acids. V was clipped by 7 bases and J by 0 bases, with 12 bases between them. The chain's CDR3 is CSAIGALNTEAFF. DNA of the CDR3: TGCAGCGCAATTGGAGCTTTGAACACTGAAGCTTTCTTT.

In DNA, the CDR3 is TGTGCCAGCAGCTTAGAGTGGCTAGCGGGCTACGAGCAGTACTTC. Translated: CASSLEWLAGYEQYF. The V gene is TRBV7-2, the J gene TRBJ2-5; 8 bases fit TRBD2. The DNA end lines up better with TRBJ2-7; the J call may be wrong. Per the germline V gene, CDR1 is SGHTA and CDR2 is FQGNSA. The CDR3 has 15 residues.

J is TRBJ1-2 and V is TRBV21-1. TRBV21-1 is labeled a pseudogene. The CDR3 sequence is 15 residues long. The CDR3 loop is CASSRLRREVGGYTF. The CDR3 coding sequence is TGTGCCAGCAGCAGGCTAAGAAGGGAGGTAGGAGGCTACACCTTC.

Remarks on this clonotype: An end of the junction differs from the germline gene, which may be a read error. The CDR3 DNA reads TGTGCCAGCGGCTTGTACGTCCCCAGGGGCCCGCACAGATACGCGTATTTT. Encoded protein: CASGLYVPRGPHRYAYF. V and J are TRBV5-6 and TRBJ2-3; D might be TRBD1 (6 bases). Germline CDR1 SGHDT, CDR2 YYEEEE. This CDR3 has 17 residues.

The chain carries TRBV5-1 and TRBJ2-1, with unresolved D. CDR1 SGHRS and CDR2 YFSETQ come from the germline V gene. Trimming removed 0 bases at V and 5 bases at J, with 6 bases between. CDR3 length: 13 residues. The CDR3, as DNA: TGCGCCAGCAGCTTGGGATCGAACAATGAGCAGTTCTTC. It is translated as CASSLGSNNEQFF.

The V gene is TRBV20-1, the J gene TRBJ1-2; 7 bases agree with TRBD1. The V gene's germline CDR1 is DFQATT and CDR2 SNEGSKA (reference sequence). Germline trimming cut 6 bases from V and 4 bases from J; bases unmatched to any gene: 8. The CDR3 totals 13 residues. The CDR3 protein is CSAQGTALYGYTF. As DNA, the CDR3 is TGCAGTGCCCAAGGGACAGCGCTCTATGGCTACACCTTC.

The chain combines TRBV5-1 with TRBJ2-7, with a tentative D call TRBD1 (5 bases). Trimming took 0 bases from V and 1 from J, leaving 14 bases between them. This CDR3 has 16 amino acids. Germline loops: CDR1 SGHRS, CDR2 YFSETQ. CDR3 sequence (DNA): TGCGCCAGCAGCTTGGAAGGGGTGGGCCCTTCCTACGAGCAGTACTTC. Translation gives CASSLEGVGPSYEQYF.

This clonotype appeared a few times. The chain uses TRBV4-1 and TRBJ2-7, with 11 positions matching TRBD2. Germline lookup yields CDR1 MGHRA and CDR2 YSYEKL. CDR3 length: 15 residues. V was clipped by 5 bases and J by 4 bases; unmatched bases: 7. CDR3 protein: CASSRLLAGEYEQYF. CDR3 nucleotide sequence: TGCGCCAGCAGCAGACTACTAGCGGGGGAATACGAGCAGTACTTC.

This clonotype was observed a few times. The chain has TRBV19 and TRBJ2-1, with 13 bases matching TRBD2. The junction had 6 bases not matched to a gene; V was cut back by 9 bases and J by 7 bases. This CDR3 has 14 amino acids. Germline values: CDR1 LNHDA, CDR2 SQIVND (reference sequence). CDR3 coding DNA: TGTGCCAGCAGGGGACTAGCGGGAAATAATGAGCAGTTCTTC. This codes for CASRGLAGNNEQFF.

As to this clonotype: The junction and the germline gene differ at one end; a read error may be behind it. This chain joins TRBV28 and TRBJ2-5; TRBD1 might be the D (6 bases). This CDR3 is 15 amino acids long. In germline, CDR1 is MDHEN, CDR2 SYDVKM. The CDR3: CVSSLTTDRIVTQYF. CDR3 coding DNA: TGTGTCAGCAGTTTAACAACAGACAGGATCGTAACGCAGTACTTC.

In this sample, this clonotype turned up once. The V gene is TRBV12-3 or TRBV12-4, the J gene TRBJ2-3; D is perhaps TRBD2 (6 bases). V was cut by 6 bases and J by 3 bases, with 13 bases left in between. CDR3 length equals 14 residues. The CDR3 here is CASSPEGWTDTQYF. In nucleotides, the CDR3 is TGTGCCAGCAGCCCGGAGGGCTGGACAGATACGCAGTATTTT.

In its sample, this clonotype was seen a few times. The chain uses TRBV29-1 and TRBJ2-1; D is ambiguous. Germline CDR1 is SQVTM and CDR2 is ANQGSEA. The CDR3 length is 13 residues. Trimming removed 2 bases from V and 3 bases from J, with 8 bases in between. The CDR3 sequence: CSVESFGYNEQFF. The CDR3 DNA reads as TGCAGCGTTGAAAGTTTCGGCTACAATGAGCAGTTCTTC.

This chain links TRBV12-3 or TRBV12-4 with TRBJ2-3, with 8 bases matching TRBD1. V shed 6 bases, J shed 14 bases, and the junction held 31 bases outside the gene matches. This CDR3 comprises 19 residues. The CDR3: CASRTGQGSRGGAHRYAYF. The CDR3 DNA is TGTGCCAGCAGGACCGGACAGGGCTCTCGTGGGGGAGCTCACAGATACGCGTATTTT.

The CDR3 protein is CASQLRALIPEQYF. The CDR3 DNA sequence: TGTGCCAGCCAACTCCGGGCCTTAATCCCCGAGCAGTACTTC. V usage is TRBV27 and J usage is TRBJ2-4, with unresolved D. The better agreement between TRBJ2-7 and the DNA end casts doubt on the J call. The CDR3 loop spans 14 amino acids. Germline V gives CDR1 MNHEY, CDR2 SMNVEV (reference sequence).

This clonotype was picked up a small number of times. The chain links TRBV9 to TRBJ2-1; D uncertain. The CDR3 length is 14 residues. Germline CDR1 and CDR2: SGDLS and YYNGEE. The V and J ends lost 3 bases and 5 bases respectively, with 12 bases between them. The CDR3 region is CASSEARGNNEQFF. The DNA for the CDR3 is TGTGCCAGCAGCGAGGCTAGAGGAAACAATGAGCAGTTCTTC.

CDR3 region: CASSSGTGGISYGYTF. The CDR3 nucleotides are TGTGCCAGCAGTTCCGGGACAGGGGGCATTAGCTATGGCTACACCTTC. V is TRBV6-5 and J is TRBJ1-2, with 12 nucleotides matching TRBD1. The V segment lost 4 bases and the J segment 4 bases; nucleotides outside the gene matches: 7. From germline, CDR1 is MNHEY and CDR2 SVGAGI. This CDR3 has 16 residues.

As for this clonotype: A read error may explain this, as a much larger clone is one base away. V is TRBV14 and J is TRBJ2-1; a weak D match, TRBD2 (6 bases). Trimming removed 4 bases from V and 0 bases from J, with 13 bases in between. Germline CDR1 reads SGHDN; CDR2 reads FVKESK. There are 16 residues in the CDR3. In DNA form, the CDR3 reads TGTGCCAGCAGCCTAGATCCGGGAGTCTCCTACAATGAGCAGTTCTTC. Translating it yields CASSLDPGVSYNEQFF.

The V gene is TRBV25-1, the J gene TRBJ2-1; D may be TRBD1 or TRBD2 (6 bases each). The CDR3 runs 15 residues. Germline V gene data show CDR1 as MGHDK and CDR2 as SYGVNS. Deletions cut 2 bases from V and 2 bases from J, with 10 bases between. In DNA, the CDR3 is TGTGCCAGCAGTGAAACCGGGGGCCCCTACAATGAGCAGTTCTTC. It specifies CASSETGGPYNEQFF.

This chain connects TRBV18 to TRBJ2-3; D is undetermined. This CDR3 is built from 12 residues. Trimming took off 10 bases at V and 1 base at J, with 9 bases between the two ends. Germline V lookup: CDR1 KGHSH, CDR2 LQKENI. For the CDR3, the DNA is TGTGCCACCGTTGGAGGCACAGATACGCAGTATTTT. Its translation is CATVGGTDTQYF.

The chain joins TRBV6-5 to TRBJ1-6; D not certain. This CDR3 has 15 residues. The V gene lost 1 base and the J gene lost 7 bases, with 11 bases spanning the gap. Germline CDR1 and CDR2: MNHEY and SVGAGI. CDR3 amino acids: CASSYLREGNSPLHF. The DNA for the CDR3 is TGTGCCAGCAGTTACTTACGGGAAGGAAATTCACCCCTCCACTTT.

V and J are TRBV5-6 and TRBJ2-7; no firm D call. There are 14 residues in the CDR3. Trimming cost V 0 bases and J 3 bases, with 10 bases left between them. Germline V gene sequence: CDR1 SGHDT, CDR2 YYEEEE. CDR3 DNA sequence: TGTGCCAGCAGCTTGGCCTTGGACGGCTACGAGCAGTACTTC. It codes for CASSLALDGYEQYF.